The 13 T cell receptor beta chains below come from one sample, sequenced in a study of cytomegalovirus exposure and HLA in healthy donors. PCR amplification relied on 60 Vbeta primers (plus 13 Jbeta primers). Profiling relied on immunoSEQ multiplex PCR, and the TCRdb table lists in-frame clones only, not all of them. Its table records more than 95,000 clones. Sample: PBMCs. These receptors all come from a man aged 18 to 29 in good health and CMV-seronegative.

For the CDR3, the DNA is TGCGCCAGCATTGGGGGCGGGAGCTCCTACAATGAGCAGTTCTTC. It encodes CASIGGGSSYNEQFF. The gene calls are TRBV5-1 and TRBJ2-1; D perhaps matches TRBD2 (7 bases). This CDR3 spans 15 amino acids. Germline V gene lookup returns CDR1 SGHRS and CDR2 YFSETQ. V was clipped by 6 bases and J by 0 bases, with 13 bases between them.

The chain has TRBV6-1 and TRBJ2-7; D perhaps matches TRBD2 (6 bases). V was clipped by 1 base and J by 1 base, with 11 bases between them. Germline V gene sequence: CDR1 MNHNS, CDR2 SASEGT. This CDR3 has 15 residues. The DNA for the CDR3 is TGTGCCAGCAGTGAAGTCCGGGGGAGGTCCTACGAGCAGTACTTC. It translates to CASSEVRGRSYEQYF.

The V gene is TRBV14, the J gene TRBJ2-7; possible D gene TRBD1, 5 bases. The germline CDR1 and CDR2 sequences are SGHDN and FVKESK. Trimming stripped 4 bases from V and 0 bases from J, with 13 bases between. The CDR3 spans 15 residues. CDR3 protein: CASSLQGGLSYEQYF. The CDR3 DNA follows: TGTGCCAGCAGCCTTCAGGGTGGGCTCTCCTACGAGCAGTACTTC.

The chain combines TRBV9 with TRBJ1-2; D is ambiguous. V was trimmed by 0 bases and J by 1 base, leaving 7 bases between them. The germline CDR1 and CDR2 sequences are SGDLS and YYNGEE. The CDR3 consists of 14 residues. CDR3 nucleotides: TGTGCCAGCAGCGTAGGGCTCCGTAACTATGGCTACACCTTC. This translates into CASSVGLRNYGYTF. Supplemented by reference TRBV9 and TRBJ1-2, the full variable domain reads DSGVTQTPKHLITATGQRVTLRCSPRSGDLSVYWYQQSLDQGLQFLIQYYNGEERAKGNILERFSAQQFPDLHSELNLSSLELGDSALYFCASSVGLRNYGYTFGSGTRLTVV.

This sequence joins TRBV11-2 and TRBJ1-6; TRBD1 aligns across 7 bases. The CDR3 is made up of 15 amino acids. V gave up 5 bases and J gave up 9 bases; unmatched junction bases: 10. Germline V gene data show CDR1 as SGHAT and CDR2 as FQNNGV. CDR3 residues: CASSPRTGPSSPLHF. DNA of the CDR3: TGTGCCAGCAGCCCGAGGACAGGCCCGAGTTCACCCCTCCACTTT.

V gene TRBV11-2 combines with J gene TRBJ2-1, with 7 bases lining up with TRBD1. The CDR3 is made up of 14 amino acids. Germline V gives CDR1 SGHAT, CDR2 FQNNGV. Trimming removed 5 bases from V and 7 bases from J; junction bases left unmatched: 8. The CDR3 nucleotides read TGTGCCAGCAGCCTCCGGGACAGTAGAAATGAGCAGTTCTTC. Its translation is CASSLRDSRNEQFF.

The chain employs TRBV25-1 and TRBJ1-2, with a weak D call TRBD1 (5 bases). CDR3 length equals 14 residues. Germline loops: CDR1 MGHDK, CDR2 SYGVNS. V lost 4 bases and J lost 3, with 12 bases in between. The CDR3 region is CASSVRVWDYGYTF. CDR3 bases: TGTGCCAGCAGTGTCAGGGTGTGGGACTATGGCTACACCTTC.

CDR3 sequence: CSARDLREQYF. CDR3 sequence (DNA): TGCAGTGCTAGAGATCTCCGGGAGCAGTACTTC. The chain links TRBV20-1 to TRBJ2-7; D ambiguous. In germline, CDR1 is DFQATT, CDR2 SNEGSKA (reference sequence). The CDR3 covers 11 residues. Between the trimmed V and J ends, which lost 0 bases and 7 bases, there was a span of 7 bases.

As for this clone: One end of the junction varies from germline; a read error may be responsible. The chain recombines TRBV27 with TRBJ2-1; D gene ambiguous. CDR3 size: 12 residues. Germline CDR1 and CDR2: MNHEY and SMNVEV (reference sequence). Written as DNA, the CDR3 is TGTGCCAGCAGTTTAAATCCCGGGTATGAGATCTTC. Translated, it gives CASSLNPGYEIF.

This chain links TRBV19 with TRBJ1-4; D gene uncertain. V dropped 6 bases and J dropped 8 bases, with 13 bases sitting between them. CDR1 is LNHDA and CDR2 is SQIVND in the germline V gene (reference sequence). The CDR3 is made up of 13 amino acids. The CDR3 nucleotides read TGTGCCAGTAGCCGGGATTTTGGGGAAAAACTGTTTTTT. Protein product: CASSRDFGEKLFF.

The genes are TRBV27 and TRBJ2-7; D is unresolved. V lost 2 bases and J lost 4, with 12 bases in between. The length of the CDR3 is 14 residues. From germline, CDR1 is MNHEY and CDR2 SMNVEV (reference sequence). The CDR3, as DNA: TGTGCCAGCAGTTTAGGCGACTCGCCTTACGAGCAGTACTTC. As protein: CASSLGDSPYEQYF.

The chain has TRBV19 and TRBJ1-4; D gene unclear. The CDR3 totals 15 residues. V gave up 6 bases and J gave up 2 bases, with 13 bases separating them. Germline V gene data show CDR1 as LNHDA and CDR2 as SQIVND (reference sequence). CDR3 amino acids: CASSLVSGTNEKLFF. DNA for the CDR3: TGTGCCAGTAGCCTGGTTTCTGGCACTAATGAAAAACTGTTTTTT.

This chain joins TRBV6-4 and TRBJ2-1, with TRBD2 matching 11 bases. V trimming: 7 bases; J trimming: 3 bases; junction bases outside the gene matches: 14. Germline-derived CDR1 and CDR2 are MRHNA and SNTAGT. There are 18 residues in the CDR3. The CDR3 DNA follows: TGTGCCAGCAACCTGGCGGCTAGCGGGGGGACACACTACAATGAGCAGTTCTTC. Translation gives CASNLAASGGTHYNEQFF.